This T cell receptor (beta chain) was recorded in a study of T cells in Graves' hyperthyroidism and ophthalmopathy (dated by TCRdb to between 2018 and 2020). Background on the whole study: Peripheral blood samples were taken at initial diagnosis, before any treatment was given. Prospective prediction of ophthalmopathy was tested in an independent validation cohort consisting of fewer than 20 hyperthyroidism patients and approximately 16 patients who later progressed to ophthalmopathy. After blood sampling, hyperthyroidism patients were treated with methimazole at a starting dose of 30 mg daily, and ophthalmopathy patients were treated with high-dose intravenous methylprednisolone. The paper describes TCR Vbeta CDR3 sequencing of fewer than 150 peripheral blood samples, made up of approximately 40 ophthalmopathy patients, more than 70 hyperthyroidism patients and 17 progressor patients. To identify distinguishing TCR V-J signatures, a discovery cohort of about 100 patients was used, comprising approximately 40 with Graves' ophthalmopathy and around 57 with stable Graves' hyperthyroidism. The 95 to 100 discovery patients were divided at random into training and test sets in a 7:3 ratio. The study also compared thyroid tissue and blood T-cell repertoires from a handful of Graves' hyperthyroidism patients.

This clonotype was found many times. Its antigen is still unknown. No base quality information exists; no much larger clone differs at one position. Stable Graves' hyperthyroidism was defined as the absence of progression to ophthalmopathy over 18 months of follow-up. Hyperthyroidism patients were newly diagnosed, had a disease duration of under 2 months, and were aged 18 to 65 years. Exclusion was applied to patients with uncontrolled infections, other autoimmune diseases, pregnancy or lactation. Clinical symptoms, serum thyroxine and TRAb, thyroid ultrasound, and orbital computed tomography formed the basis for the diagnoses. PBMCs were isolated from 7.5 to 10 ml of fresh peripheral blood by Ficoll-Paque density gradient centrifugation. Trizol reagent was used to extract total RNA, and RNA quality was then checked on an Agilent 2100 Bioanalyzer. Amplification of TCR beta CDR3 regions was carried out from RNA transcripts. The TCR CDR3 was subjected to a first round of RT-PCR using the HTBI primer set and the Qiagen OneStep RT-PCR kit. The libraries were constructed in a second round of multiplex PCR and then size-selected and purified. Sequencing of the libraries was done on an Illumina HiSeq2000 using paired-end 100 bp reads. The study's own analysis went as follows. SOAPnuke was used to process the raw data, with reads discarded if the reads contained adapters or uncalled bases, had a mean Phred below 15, or lacked an exact constant-primer or identifier match. COPE v1.2.5 was used to merge the high-quality paired reads, and each unique nucleotide sequence was defined as a clonotype. MiTCR v1.1 was used to align clonotypes to the IMGT TRBV, TRBD and TRBJ reference segments. Analysis was restricted to V-J combinations with a frequency above 0.0001, which covered 99.2% of repertoires. The TCS score was defined as F50 (clonal expansion) divided by E x V (chaos), with BLOSUM62-based TCRdist calculated between CDR3 peptides within each V-J. Welch's t-statistics and random forest reduced around 520 V-J features to roughly 13, which were used in a naive Bayes classifier (R e1071). The public sequencing data were trimmed at Q25 with fastp and processed into clonotypes with MiXCR by TCRdb, which kept only in-frame beta chains. Identical CDR3 proteins give one entry, which carries the most common genes and DNA. The V and J calls reflect TCRdb's pipeline rather than the authors' work. The sample profile shows some 440,000 distinct CDR3 sequences; 15% to 17% of them were found once. The top ten clones comprise just under 8% of the sample.

The research as a whole found: Sample size was not statistically predetermined, and blinding of investigators to group allocation was not performed. A model built on a 13 V-J signature distinguished ophthalmopathy from stable hyperthyroidism, reaching 85% to 90% sensitivity and about 81% specificity in cross-validation and 80%/75% in testing. During validation, the model predicted progression to ophthalmopathy a median of about 5.9 months ahead of onset, with more than 60% sensitivity and 72.22% specificity. Most expanded thyroid clonotypes (frequency above 0.001) were also detected in blood, a finding suggesting that blood repertoires may reflect thyroid immune responses.

The CDR3 measures 14 amino acids from cysteine to phenylalanine. The sequence is cut down to CDR3 DNA, 42 bases in frame from base 1. From the germline V gene, CDR1 is SGHDT and CDR2 is YYEEEE. V drops 5 bases and J drops 4 bases, leaving 14 bases in between. This receptor was identified in a woman aged 18-29 years with Graves' hyperthyroidism. Sequencing was done on a sample of blood. Recombination linked TRBV5-6 to TRBJ2-3; the D gene is possibly TRBD1 or TRBD2, each agreeing over 5 bases. The CDR3 here reads CASSYVRGPDTQYF. The nucleotides read TGTGCCAGCAGTTACGTGAGGGGCCCAGATACGCAGTATTTT.